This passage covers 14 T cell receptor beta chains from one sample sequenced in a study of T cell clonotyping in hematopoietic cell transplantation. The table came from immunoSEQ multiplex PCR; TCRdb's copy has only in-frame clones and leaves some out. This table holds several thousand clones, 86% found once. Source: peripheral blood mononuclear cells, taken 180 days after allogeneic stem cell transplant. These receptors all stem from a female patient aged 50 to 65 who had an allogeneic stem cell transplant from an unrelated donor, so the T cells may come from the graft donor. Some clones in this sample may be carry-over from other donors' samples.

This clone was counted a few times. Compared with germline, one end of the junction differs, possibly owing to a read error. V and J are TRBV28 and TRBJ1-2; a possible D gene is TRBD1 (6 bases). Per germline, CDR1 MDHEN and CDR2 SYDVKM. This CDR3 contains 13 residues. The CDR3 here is CASGLTGFYGYTF. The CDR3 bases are TGTGCCAGCGGTTTGACAGGTTTCTATGGCTACACCTTC.

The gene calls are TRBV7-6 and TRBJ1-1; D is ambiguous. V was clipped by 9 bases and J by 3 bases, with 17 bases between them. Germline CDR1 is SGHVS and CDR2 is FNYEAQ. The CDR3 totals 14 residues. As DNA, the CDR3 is TGTGCCAGTTCGGTAGGGCCGGCGGACACTGAAGCTTTCTTT. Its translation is CASSVGPADTEAFF.

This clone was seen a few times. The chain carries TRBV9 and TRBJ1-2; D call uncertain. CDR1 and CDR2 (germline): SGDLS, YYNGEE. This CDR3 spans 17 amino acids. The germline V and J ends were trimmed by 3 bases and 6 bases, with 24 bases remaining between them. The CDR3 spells CASSDLERLLLSNGYTF. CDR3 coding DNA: TGTGCCAGCAGCGATTTGGAACGCCTACTACTCAGTAATGGCTACACCTTC.

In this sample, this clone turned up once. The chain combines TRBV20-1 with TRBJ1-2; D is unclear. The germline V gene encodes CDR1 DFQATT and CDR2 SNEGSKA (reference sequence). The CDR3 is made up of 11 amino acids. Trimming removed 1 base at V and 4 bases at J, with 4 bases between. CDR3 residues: CSARGRYGYTF. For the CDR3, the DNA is TGCAGTGCTAGAGGGCGCTATGGCTACACCTTC.

The CDR3 loop reads CASSLLGLETQYF. The CDR3 nucleotides read TGTGCCAGCAGTTTATTAGGCCTGGAGACCCAGTACTTC. V gene TRBV27 combines with J gene TRBJ2-5; D unresolved. Germline loops: CDR1 MNHEY, CDR2 SMNVEV (reference sequence). The CDR3 contains 13 residues. V lost 1 base and J lost 5, with 8 bases in between.

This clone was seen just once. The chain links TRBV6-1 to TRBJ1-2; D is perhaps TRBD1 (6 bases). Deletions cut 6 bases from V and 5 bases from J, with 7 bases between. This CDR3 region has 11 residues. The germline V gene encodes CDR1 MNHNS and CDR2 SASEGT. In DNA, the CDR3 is TGTGCCAGCAGAGGGGGATATGGCTACACCTTC. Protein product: CASRGGYGYTF.

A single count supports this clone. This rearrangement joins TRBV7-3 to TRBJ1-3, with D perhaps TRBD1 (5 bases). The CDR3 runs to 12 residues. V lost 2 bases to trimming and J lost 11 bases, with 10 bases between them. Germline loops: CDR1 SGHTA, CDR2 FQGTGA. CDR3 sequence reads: CASSLPQGPIYF. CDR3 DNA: TGTGCCAGCAGCTTACCCCAGGGACCCATATATTTT.

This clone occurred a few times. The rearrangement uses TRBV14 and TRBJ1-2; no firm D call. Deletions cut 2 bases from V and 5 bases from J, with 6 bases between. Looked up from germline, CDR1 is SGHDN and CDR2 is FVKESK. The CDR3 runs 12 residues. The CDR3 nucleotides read TGTGCCAGCAGCCAAAGGACGTATGGCTACACCTTC. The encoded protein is CASSQRTYGYTF.

CDR3 DNA sequence: TGTGCCAGCAGTTACCAGGGGGCACCTAATGAAAAACTGTTTTTT. Translating gives CASSYQGAPNEKLFF. V is TRBV5-6 and J is TRBJ1-4; 8 bases fit TRBD1. The junction had 6 bases not matched to a gene; V was cut back by 5 bases and J by 3 bases. CDR3 length equals 15 residues. Germline V gene data show CDR1 as SGHDT and CDR2 as YYEEEE. The full variable domain, its missing parts supplied by reference TRBV5-6 and TRBJ1-4, is DAGVTQSPTHLIKTRGQQVTLRCSPKSGHDTVSWYQQALGQGPQFIFQYYEEEERQRGNFPDRFSGHQFPNYSSELNVNALLLGDSALYLCASSYQGAPNEKLFFGSGTQLSVL.

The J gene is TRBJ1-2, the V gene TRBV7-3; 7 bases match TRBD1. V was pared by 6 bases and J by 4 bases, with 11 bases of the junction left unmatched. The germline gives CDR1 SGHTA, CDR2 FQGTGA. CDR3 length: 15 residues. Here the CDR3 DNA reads TGTGCCAGCAGGTGGACCGGGACAGACTCCTATGGCTACACCTTC. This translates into CASRWTGTDSYGYTF. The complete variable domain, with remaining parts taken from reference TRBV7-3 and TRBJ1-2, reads GAGVSQTPSNKVTEKGKYVELRCDPISGHTALYWYRQSLGQGPEFLIYFQGTGAADDSGLPNDRFFAVRPEGSVSTLKIQRTERGDSAVYLCASRWTGTDSYGYTFGSGTRLTVV.

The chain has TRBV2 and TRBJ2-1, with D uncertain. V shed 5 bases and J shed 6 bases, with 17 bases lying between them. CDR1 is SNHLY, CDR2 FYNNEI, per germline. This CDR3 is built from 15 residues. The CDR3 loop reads CASSPPPLASNEQFF. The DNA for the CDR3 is TGTGCCAGCAGTCCACCGCCCCTCGCTAGCAATGAGCAGTTCTTC.

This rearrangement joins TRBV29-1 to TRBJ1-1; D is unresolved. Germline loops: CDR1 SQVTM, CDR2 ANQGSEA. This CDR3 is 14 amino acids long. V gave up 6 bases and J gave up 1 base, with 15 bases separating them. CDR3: CSVRLILKNTEAFF. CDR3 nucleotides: TGCAGCGTCCGATTAATATTAAAGAACACTGAAGCTTTCTTT.

Here the CDR3 reads CASSIGTGGDQPQHF. The CDR3 DNA is TGTGCCAGTAGTATCGGGACAGGGGGAGATCAGCCCCAGCATTTT. V usage is TRBV19 and J usage is TRBJ1-5; TRBD1 aligns across 11 bases. The germline V gene has CDR1 LNHDA and CDR2 SQIVND (reference sequence). There are 15 residues in the CDR3. With 3 bases clipped from V and 5 bases from J, the junction kept 3 bases outside the gene matches.

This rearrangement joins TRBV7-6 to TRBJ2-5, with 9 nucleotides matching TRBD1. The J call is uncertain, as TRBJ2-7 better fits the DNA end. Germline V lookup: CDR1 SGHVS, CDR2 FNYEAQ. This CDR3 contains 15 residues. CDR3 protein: CASSLTGGQDYEQYF. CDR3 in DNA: TGTGCCAGCAGCCTCACAGGGGGCCAAGACTACGAGCAGTACTTC.